The 8 T cell receptor beta chains in this list originate from one sample, sequenced in a study of blood T cells in healthy people across ages. The authors ran a second PCR of roughly 6 to 12 cycles using a sample-barcoded 5' primer and a J-beta primer mix. TCRdb redid the calling of the 5' RACE reads with MiXCR, one entry per CDR3 protein. The data contain approximately 760,000 distinct CDR3 sequences, around 25% of them singletons. The data were also submitted as part of a second study, on T cells of mothers and their children.

The sequenced material came from blood. The receptors were gathered from a boy younger than 18 in good health.

This sequence joins TRBV20-1 and TRBJ2-5; D is perhaps TRBD1 or TRBD2 (6 bases each). Per the germline V gene, CDR1 is DFQATT and CDR2 is SNEGSKA (reference sequence). The CDR3 runs 12 residues. V dropped 5 bases and J dropped 1 base, with 8 bases sitting between them. CDR3 residues: CSASGAQETQYF. In nucleotides, the CDR3 is TGCAGTGCTTCGGGGGCCCAAGAGACCCAGTACTTC.

This chain connects TRBV4-1 to TRBJ2-1, with unresolved D. The CDR3 contains 17 residues. The V gene's germline CDR1 is MGHRA and CDR2 YSYEKL. V lost 1 base and J lost 0, with 13 bases in between. The CDR3 reads CASSQVTVESSYNEQFF. CDR3 sequence (DNA): TGCGCCAGCAGCCAAGTTACGGTCGAAAGCTCCTACAATGAGCAGTTCTTC.

The genes are TRBV12-3 or TRBV12-4 and TRBJ1-1, with D perhaps matching TRBD1 (6 bases). The CDR3 is 12 amino acids. Deletions cut 3 bases from V and 11 bases from J, with 13 bases between. The CDR3 is CASSLDSPRAFF. CDR3 sequence (DNA): TGTGCCAGCAGTTTGGACAGTCCTCGGGCTTTCTTT.

The chain uses TRBV20-1 and TRBJ2-1; 8 bases fit TRBD2. The DNA end lines up better with TRBJ2-7; the J call may be wrong. Per the germline V gene, CDR1 is DFQATT and CDR2 is SNEGSKA (reference sequence). The CDR3 runs 14 residues. The CDR3 DNA reads as TGCAGTGCCCATAGCGGGGCTACCTCCTACGAGCAGTACTTC. Translated, it gives CSAHSGATSYEQYF.

The J gene is TRBJ2-1, the V gene TRBV10-3; D unclear. V was shortened by 2 bases and J by 8 bases, with 13 bases between the two germline ends. Germline V gene sequence: CDR1 ENHRY, CDR2 SYGVKD. The CDR3 runs to 14 residues. The chain's CDR3 is CAISERRPVDEQFF. The CDR3 nucleotides read TGTGCCATCAGTGAGAGGCGGCCGGTCGATGAGCAGTTCTTC.

A word on this clonotype: One end of the junction does not line up with germline, which may come from a read error. The chain uses TRBV5-6 and TRBJ2-7; D is ambiguous. Germline CDR1 SGHDT, CDR2 YYEEEE. This CDR3 region has 12 residues. CDR3 DNA sequence: TGTGGCAGCTACCGTCGGTGGGACGAGCAGTACTTC. Its protein product is CGSYRRWDEQYF.

The rearrangement links TRBV28 to TRBJ2-7; 8 bases are a match to TRBD2. CDR1 is MDHEN, CDR2 SYDVKM, per germline. Trimming at V came to 3 bases and at J to 6 bases, leaving 7 bases not matched to a gene. This CDR3 region has 14 residues. Here the CDR3 reads CASSFSGSVIEQYF. For the CDR3, the DNA is TGTGCCAGCAGTTTCAGCGGGAGTGTAATCGAGCAGTACTTC.

The gene calls are TRBV7-2 and TRBJ2-1; 7 bases are a match to TRBD2. Germline V gene data show CDR1 as SGHTA and CDR2 as FQGNSA. Losses at the gene ends were 1 base for V and 6 bases for J; bases not matched to a gene: 6. The CDR3 covers 15 residues. The CDR3 loop reads CASSLEAGYINEQFF. The CDR3 DNA reads TGTGCCAGCAGCTTAGAAGCGGGATACATCAATGAGCAGTTCTTC.